Listed below are T cell receptor beta chains from one sample, sequenced in a study of tumor-infiltrating lymphocytes in primary liver carcinoma. TCRdb used MiXCR to reprocess the multiplex PCR reads, holding one entry per CDR3 protein. The data contain 40,000 to 50,000 distinct CDR3 sequences, about three quarters of them singletons. Sequences were obtained from liver tumor tissue from sampling region 3. The receptors were gathered from a man aged 40-49 years with primary liver carcinoma and hepatitis B virus infection. Each CDR3 is given with its conserved first and last residue. D genes are given only for firm matches. Some rows mark clone size as missing; the rest say once, few, many or name a class of expanded clone.

clone_size j_call d_call v_call cdr3_aa cdr3_nt
NA TRBJ1-5 NA TRBV6-6 CVSSYPRTRNSNQPPHF TGTGTCAGCAGTTACCCCCGGACAAGGAATAGCAATCAGCCCCCGCATTTT
medium-sized TRBJ2-2 TRBD2 TRBV4-1 CASSLAGDVTGELFF TGCGCCAGCAGTCTAGCGGGAGATGTCACCGGGGAGCTGTTTTTT
NA TRBJ2-3 NA TRBV6-1 CASSEPASRPYSTDTRYF TGTGCCAGCAGTGAACCAGCTAGCAGGCCCTATAGCACAGATACGCGGTATTTT
NA TRBJ1-5 NA TRBV4-1 CAGSQNTERVGQPQHF TGCGCCGGCAGCCAAAACACGGAAAGGGTCGGCCAGCCCCAGCATTTT
NA TRBJ1-5 NA TRBV12-3/TRBV12-4 CASSEATGPAGNRPQHF TGTGCCAGCAGTGAGGCAACAGGACCGGCGGGCAATCGGCCCCAGCATTTT
many TRBJ2-1 NA TRBV12-5 CASAHDGGEGNEQFF TGTGCTAGTGCCCACGACGGGGGAGAAGGAAATGAGCAGTTCTTC
NA TRBJ1-2 NA TRBV12-3/TRBV12-4 CASSLRDKPNYGYIF TGTGCCAGTAGTCTCCGGGACAAGCCTAACTATGGCTACATCTTC
many TRBJ1-1 NA TRBV10-2 CASSESSAANTEAFF TGCGCCAGCAGTGAGTCCTCTGCGGCGAACACTGAAGCTTTCTTT
NA TRBJ2-4 NA TRBV29-1 CGVDVEGQAYF TGCGGCGTTGACGTGGAGGGTCAGGCATACTTC
many TRBJ2-3 TRBD1 TRBV28 CASSLQGDNTDTQYF TGTGCCAGCAGTTTACAGGGGGACAATACAGATACGCAGTATTTT
NA TRBJ1-1 NA TRBV11-1 CAGRSTLNTEALF TGTGCCGGCAGATCGACCTTGAACACTGAAGCTTTATTT
medium-sized TRBJ2-2 NA TRBV29-1 CSSIAGSGELFF TGCAGCTCAATTGCGGGTTCCGGGGAGCTGTTTTTT
once TRBJ1-5 NA TRBV4-1 CASSRGGGDGQPPHF TGTGCCAGCAGCCGAGGAGGGGGGGACGGCCAGCCCCCGCATTTT